This is a list of T cell receptor beta chains from one sample in a study of glioma-infiltrating T cells. MiXCR, applied by TCRdb to the multiplex PCR reads, yields one record per CDR3 protein. The table lists 150,000 to 200,000 distinct CDR3 sequences, under 55% of them singletons. Material: glioma tissue, nonneoplastic brain tissue, or PBMCs (not recorded which). The receptor set was obtained from a human donor with low-grade glioma or glioblastoma, undergoing nonglioma brain surgery, or in good health (not recorded which). Each CDR3 is given with its conserved first and last residue. A D gene is named only where the DNA matches it firmly. Clone size is given for some rows only: seen once, a few or many times, or a class if the clone is expanded.

TRBD2	TRBV7-2	.	TRBJ2-1	TGTGCCAGCACCTTCCAAGGGACTAGCGGGAGAGGGTTCTTC	CASTFQGTSGRGFF
.	TRBV5-1	.	TRBJ2-1	TGCGCCAGCAGCTTGAGGGGAAGCCATGAGCAGTTCTTC	CASSLRGSHEQFF
.	TRBV5-1	few	TRBJ2-3	TGCGCCAGTCAGTTCGTCGGGACAGATACGCAGTATTTT	CASQFVGTDTQYF
.	TRBV7-2	.	TRBJ2-2	TGTGCCAGCAGCTTATTTTACGGGAAGACCGGGGAGCTGTTTTTT	CASSLFYGKTGELFF
.	TRBV29-1	.	TRBJ1-5	TGCAGCGTTGAAGGAGATGGCAATCAGCCCAAGCATTTT	CSVEGDGNQPKHF
.	TRBV24-1	few	TRBJ2-1	TGTGCCACCAGTGATCCGGACCCCACCAATGCCTACAATGAGCAGTTCTTC	CATSDPDPTNAYNEQFF
.	TRBV29-1	many	TRBJ1-1	TGCAGCGTTGAAGATCTTCATTTGTCAGGGAACACTGAAGCTTTCTTT	CSVEDLHLSGNTEAFF
.	TRBV19	once	TRBJ1-2	TGTGCCAGTACCGCACAGGGAGATGGCAGCTATGGCTACACCTTC	CASTAQGDGSYGYTF
.	TRBV2	few	TRBJ2-1	TGTGCCAGCAATGTGGTAGTCTACAATGAGCAGTTCTTC	CASNVVVYNEQFF
.	TRBV6-1	many	TRBJ2-7	TGTGCCAGCAGGGTGATATCCATTCCTGGGACCGCCAATGGAGAGCAGTACTTC	CASRVISIPGTANGEQYF
TRBD2	TRBV7-9	once	TRBJ2-3	TGTGCCAGCACACAAAGTAGCGGGAGTAAAGATAAGCAGTATTTT	CASTQSSGSKDKQYF
.	TRBV20-1	many	TRBJ1-1	TGCAGTGCTAGAGGGGCGGCAGGGAGGACTGAAGCTTTCTTT	CSARGAAGRTEAFF
.	TRBV28	.	TRBJ2-7	TGTGCCAGCAGTTCTAACACCGGTCGGGCCTACGAGCAGCACTTC	CASSSNTGRAYEQHF
.	TRBV7-2	.	TRBJ1-4	TGTGCCAGCAGCCAGGGACGGAGTTATAATGAAAAACTGTTTTTT	CASSQGRSYNEKLFF
TRBD1	TRBV5-1	few	TRBJ2-7	TGCGCCAGCCCTTGCGGGACAGGTGTTTCCTACGAGCAGTACTTC	CASPCGTGVSYEQYF
.	TRBV28	many	TRBJ1-1	TGTGCCAGCAGACTGAAAGATGTCACTGAAGCTTTCTTT	CASRLKDVTEAFF
TRBD2	TRBV7-8	many	TRBJ2-5	TGTGCCAGCAGCTTGCCGACTAGCGGGAGGGCCAAAGAGACCCAGTACTTC	CASSLPTSGRAKETQYF
.	TRBV27	many	TRBJ1-6	TGTGCCAGCAGTTCACAGGGTGACTCCTATAATTCACCCCTCCACTTT	CASSSQGDSYNSPLHF
TRBD1	TRBV19	many	TRBJ1-1	TGTGCCAGTAGTACACAGGGGGTCACTGAAGCTTTCTTT	CASSTQGVTEAFF
TRBD1	TRBV7-2	many	TRBJ1-1	TGTGCCAGCAGCTTGGGACAGGGGAATGTAGAAGCTTTCTTT	CASSLGQGNVEAFF
TRBD2	TRBV28	many	TRBJ2-1	TGTGCCAGCATTTCTAGCGGGAGGGCCTATGAGCAGTTCTTC	CASISSGRAYEQFF
.	TRBV12-3/TRBV12-4	.	TRBJ1-1	TGTGCCAGCAGCCCCAGTCCAAACACTGAAGCTTTCTTT	CASSPSPNTEAFF
.	TRBV6-6	many	TRBJ2-7	TGTGCCAGCAGTTACTCGGCAGGGCCCAACTCCTACGAGCAGTACTTC	CASSYSAGPNSYEQYF
TRBD2	TRBV20-1	many	TRBJ2-3	TGCAGTGCTAGGTTTATAGCGGGAGGATACACAGATACGCAGTATTTT	CSARFIAGGYTDTQYF
TRBD2	TRBV28	.	TRBJ2-7	TGTGAAATCGACGGGACTAGCGGGAACTACGAGCAGTACTTC	CEIDGTSGNYEQYF
TRBD2	TRBV27	.	TRBJ2-1	TGTGCCAGCAGTTACGGAGCGGGAGGGGATGAGCAGTTCTTC	CASSYGAGGDEQFF
.	TRBV2	.	TRBJ2-5	TGTGCCAGCGGCTTATGGGGAGAGCAGGAGACCCAGTACTTC	CASGLWGEQETQYF
.	TRBV12-3/TRBV12-4	.	TRBJ2-1	TGTGCCAGAAGTTTGCCCCCGAATGAGAAGTTCTTC	CARSLPPNEKFF
.	TRBV18	few	TRBJ1-2	TGTGCCAGCTCCCTCGGAGGGTCGGCCGACTATGGCTACACCTTC	CASSLGGSADYGYTF
TRBD2	TRBV28	once	TRBJ2-7	TGTGCCAGCAGTCCAGGACTAGCGGGATACTACGAGCAGTACTTC	CASSPGLAGYYEQYF
.	TRBV24-1	.	TRBJ2-6	TGTGCCACCAGTGAGTCTGGGGCCAACGTCCTGACTTTC	CATSESGANVLTF
.	TRBV28	many	TRBJ2-7	TGTGCCAGCAGTTCCCCGGCCCCCAACGAGCAGTACTTC	CASSSPAPNEQYF
.	TRBV10-1	few	TRBJ1-1	TGCGCCAGCAGTGCCCTCGGGGAGAATGAAGCTTTCTTT	CASSALGENEAFF
.	TRBV12-3/TRBV12-4	few	TRBJ1-6	TGTGCCAGCAGTTTAGACCGGGACCTCTCACCCCTCCACTTT	CASSLDRDLSPLHF
.	TRBV3-1	.	TRBJ1-3	TGTGCCAGCAGCCATCCCGGGGGGGATTCTGGAAACACCATATATTTT	CASSHPGGDSGNTIYF
.	TRBV20-1	medium-sized	TRBJ1-5	TGCAGTGTAGTGGAGGTACAGCCCCAGCATTTT	CSVVEVQPQHF
.	TRBV15	.	TRBJ2-7	TGTGACACCAGCAGAGCAGGGGTAATTCAATACGAGCAGTACTTC	CDTSRAGVIQYEQYF
TRBD2	TRBV14	.	TRBJ2-1	TGTGCCAGCAGCCCCGGACTAGCGGGGATCGGTGAGCAGTTCTTC	CASSPGLAGIGEQFF
.	TRBV2	many	TRBJ2-3	TGTGCCAGCCACCGCAGCACAGATACGCAGTATTTT	CASHRSTDTQYF
.	TRBV20-1	many	TRBJ2-1	TGCAGTGCTAATGCCGACGGCCCCTCCTACAATGAGCAGTTCTTC	CSANADGPSYNEQFF
TRBD1	TRBV20-1	many	TRBJ2-7	TGCAGTGCTAGAGACCGGGGACAGGGAATTGACGAGCAGTACTTC	CSARDRGQGIDEQYF
.	TRBV29-1	once	TRBJ2-2	TGCAGCGTTGGGACCAGGACAGAGGTCGGGGAGCTGTTTTTT	CSVGTRTEVGELFF
.	TRBV6-1	many	TRBJ2-3	TGTGCCAGCAGCGAGCGGAATCCCCGCACAGATACGCAGTATTTT	CASSERNPRTDTQYF
.	TRBV20-1	many	TRBJ2-7	TGCAGTGCTAGCTCTGGGGAGCAGTACTTC	CSASSGEQYF
TRBD2	TRBV27	.	TRBJ2-7	TGTGCCAGCAGTTTAGGTCGACTAGCGGGAGAGTACGAGCAGTACTTC	CASSLGRLAGEYEQYF
.	TRBV6-1	many	TRBJ2-1	TGTGCCAGCAGTTCGGTTGGGGCGTGTGAGCAGTTCTTC	CASSSVGACEQFF
.	TRBV19	many	TRBJ1-5	TGTGCCAGCAAGACAGGATATCAGCCCCAGCATTTT	CASKTGYQPQHF
.	TRBV15	many	TRBJ1-1	TGTGCCACCAGCAGAGACATCGGGAAACTGTCCCGTGAAGCTTTCTTT	CATSRDIGKLSREAFF
.	TRBV6-1	many	TRBJ2-1	TGTGCCAGCGGGCTGGACAGAGGGAGCCACAATGAGCAGTTCTTC	CASGLDRGSHNEQFF
TRBD1	TRBV7-2	many	TRBJ2-5	TGTGCCAGCAGCTCAAGGACAGGGCAAGAGACCCAGTACTTC	CASSSRTGQETQYF
.	TRBV3-1	many	TRBJ1-3	TGTGCCAGCAGCCAAGATGCAGTACGAATATATTTT	CASSQDAVRIYF
.	TRBV2	many	TRBJ1-1	TGTGCCAGCAGCCCCGGGACATTGAACACTGAAGCTTTCTTT	CASSPGTLNTEAFF